This T cell receptor beta chain was identified during a study of blood T cell repertoires in COVID-19. Study-wide background: The United States, Italy and Spain were the sources of the acute and convalescent COVID-19 samples. PBMCs, B-cell-depleted T cells, or T cells provided the cDNA or gDNA that made up the material.

This table comes from immunoSEQ multiplex PCR, and its TCRdb copy is limited to in-frame clones, with some not included. The data show about 70,000 clones, around 80% seen once. This clonotype was sampled from an elderly woman with active or convalescent COVID-19. The material sequenced was peripheral blood.

The CDR3 region is CASSFAGGVDTGELFF. CDR3 nucleotide sequence: TGTGCCAGCAGCTTCGCCGGGGGGGTGGACACCGGGGAGCTGTTTTTT. The chain uses TRBV7-3 and TRBJ2-2, with 8 bases identical to TRBD2. Trimming removed 3 bases from V and 3 bases from J; junction bases left unmatched: 6. CDR3 size: 16 residues. Germline values: CDR1 SGHTA, CDR2 FQGTGA.